This TCR beta chain was identified in a study of blood T cell repertoires in COVID-19. Germline CDR1 reads SGHTA; CDR2 reads FQGNSA. The CDR3 has 13 amino acids. V gave up 2 bases and J gave up 3 bases; unmatched junction bases: 0. Remarks on this clone: The identical CDR3 is also encoded by other nucleotide sequences in the sample.

In the study's own analysis: Reference gene primer amplification yielded estimated nucleated cell counts. TCRdb's table, derived via immunoSEQ multiplex PCR, lists solely in-frame clones and lacks some. The V and J calls and clone size were taken over from that table, and D and trimming were inferred from the DNA. Among 200,000 or so clones listed, roughly nine tenths were seen once. The source material was PBMCs or T cells enriched from blood (not recorded which). The V and J genes are TRBV7-2 and TRBJ1-1, with TRBD1 identical over 7 bases. This clonotype was sampled from a woman aged 30 to 39 who had recovered from COVID-19. This CDR3 is CASSLTGDTEAFF. The CDR3 DNA is TGTGCCAGCAGCTTAACAGGGGACACTGAAGCTTTCTTT.